These 9 T cell receptor beta chains were sequenced from one sample in a study of cytomegalovirus exposure and HLA in healthy donors. The study ran its PCR with 60 Vbeta and 13 Jbeta primers. The table came from immunoSEQ multiplex PCR; TCRdb's copy has only in-frame clones and leaves some out. The repertoire has 90,000 to 110,000 clones, 73% of them found once; the top ten carry under 9.5%. Sequencing was carried out using PBMCs. All receptors come from a man aged 40-49 years in good health and CMV-seronegative.

This chain links TRBV2 with TRBJ1-5; D is perhaps TRBD1 (5 bases). The CDR3 loop spans 13 amino acids. V was trimmed by 6 bases and J by 4 bases, leaving 10 bases between them. CDR1 is SNHLY and CDR2 is FYNNEI in the germline V gene. In DNA form, the CDR3 reads TGTGCCAGCAGCCTTCGGGGGAATCAGCCCCAGCATTTT. It translates to CASSLRGNQPQHF.

The chain links TRBV7-8 to TRBJ1-4; TRBD1 might be the D (6 bases). V was trimmed by 1 base and J by 3 bases, leaving 9 bases between them. Germline V CDR1 and CDR2: SGHVS, FQNEAQ. The CDR3 contains 15 residues. In DNA, the CDR3 is TGTGCCAGCAGCTTAGGGCGGGGGCCTAATGAAAAACTGTTTTTT. Protein sequence: CASSLGRGPNEKLFF. The whole variable domain, filled in from reference TRBV7-8 and TRBJ1-4, reads GAGVSQSPRYKVAKRGQDVALRCDPISGHVSLFWYQQALGQGPEFLTYFQNEAQLDKSGLPSDRFFAERPEGSVSTLKIQRTQQEDSAVYLCASSLGRGPNEKLFFGSGTQLSVL.

This clone was detected a few times. The chain joins TRBV4-3 to TRBJ2-2; D may be TRBD2 (5 bases). Trimming cost V 0 bases and J 5 bases, with 10 bases left between them. The germline V gene encodes CDR1 LGHNA and CDR2 YSLEER. This CDR3 is built from 15 residues. CDR3 DNA: TGCGCCAGCAGCCAAGATGTCAGCGGAACCGGGGAGCTGTTTTTT. This encodes CASSQDVSGTGELFF.

This clone has only a few counts. The chain combines TRBV29-1 with TRBJ1-2; tentatively, D is TRBD1 (5 bases). The germline CDR1 and CDR2 sequences are SQVTM and ANQGSEA. CDR3 length: 13 residues. V lost 3 bases and J lost 7, with 15 bases in between. CDR3 sequence (DNA): TGCAGCGTTGATCAAGGCCCCGGGGGTGGCTACACCTTC. It codes for CSVDQGPGGGYTF.

This chain connects TRBV7-3 to TRBJ2-3, with 8 bases that match TRBD2. The V gene's germline CDR1 is SGHTA and CDR2 FQGTGA. V was clipped by 5 bases and J by 3 bases; unmatched bases: 10. The CDR3 extends over 16 amino acids. The CDR3 loop is CASSRGAGAQTDTQYF. CDR3 DNA sequence: TGTGCCAGCAGCCGGGGAGCGGGGGCCCAAACAGATACGCAGTATTTT.

The chain employs TRBV7-3 and TRBJ2-1; a possible D gene is TRBD2 (6 bases). CDR3 length equals 19 residues. Looked up from germline, CDR1 is SGHTA and CDR2 is FQGTGA. Trimming pared 2 bases from V and 1 base from J, leaving 21 bases between. The CDR3 loop reads CASSLLGRTQRFSYNEQFF. CDR3 nucleotides: TGTGCCAGCAGCTTATTAGGGAGGACACAAAGGTTTTCCTACAATGAGCAGTTCTTC.

The chain uses TRBV27 and TRBJ1-2, with D tentatively TRBD1 (6 bases). This CDR3 spans 17 amino acids. V shed 2 bases and J shed 1 base, with 17 bases lying between them. From germline, CDR1 is MNHEY and CDR2 SMNVEV (reference sequence). As DNA, the CDR3 is TGTGCCAGCAGTTTAAGGGCGGGGGCGGCCTTTAACTATGGCTACACCTTC. It specifies CASSLRAGAAFNYGYTF.

The J gene is TRBJ1-2, the V gene TRBV7-2; TRBD1 matches 8 bases. CDR3 size: 15 residues. Germline V gene sequence: CDR1 SGHTA, CDR2 FQGNSA. V lost 4 bases, J lost 4 bases, and 8 bases stayed unmatched. CDR3 protein: CASSSRQGTGYGYTF. The CDR3 DNA reads TGTGCCAGCAGCTCCCGACAGGGGACTGGCTATGGCTACACCTTC.

The V gene is TRBV5-1, the J gene TRBJ2-2; D is ambiguous. CDR3 length equals 14 residues. V lost 4 bases, J lost 0 bases, and 7 bases lay in between. Germline V gives CDR1 SGHRS, CDR2 YFSETQ. The CDR3 DNA reads TGCGCCAGCAGCCCTGGAGCGAACACCGGGGAGCTGTTTTTT. Translating gives CASSPGANTGELFF.